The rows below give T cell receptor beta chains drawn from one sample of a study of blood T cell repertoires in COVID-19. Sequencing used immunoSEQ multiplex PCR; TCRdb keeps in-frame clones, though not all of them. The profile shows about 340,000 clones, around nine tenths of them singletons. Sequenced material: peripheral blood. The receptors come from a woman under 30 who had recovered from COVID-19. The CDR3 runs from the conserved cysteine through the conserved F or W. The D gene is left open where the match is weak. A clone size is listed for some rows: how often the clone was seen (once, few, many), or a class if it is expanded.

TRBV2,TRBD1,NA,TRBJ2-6,CASSDGQGIGGANVLTF,TGTGCCAGCAGTGACGGACAGGGGATCGGCGGGGCCAACGTCCTGACTTTC
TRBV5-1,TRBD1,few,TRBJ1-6,CASSLAPGQNSPLHF,TGCGCCAGCAGCTTGGCTCCGGGACAGAATTCACCCCTCCACTTT
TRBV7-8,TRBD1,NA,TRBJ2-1,CASSSGQGPYNEQFF,TGTGCCAGCAGCTCTGGACAGGGCCCCTACAATGAGCAGTTCTTC
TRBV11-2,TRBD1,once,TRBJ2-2,CASSLFRDSNTGELFF,TGTGCCAGCAGCTTGTTTCGGGACAGCAACACCGGGGAGCTGTTTTTT
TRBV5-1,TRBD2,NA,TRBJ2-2,CASSLRTSGATGELFF,TGCGCCAGCAGCTTGCGGACTAGCGGGGCCACCGGGGAGCTGTTTTTT
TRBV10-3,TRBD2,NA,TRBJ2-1,CALKTSGDNEQFF,TGTGCCCTCAAGACTAGCGGTGACAATGAGCAGTTCTTC
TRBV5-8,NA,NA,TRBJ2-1,CASSLDASVNEQFF,TGTGCCAGCAGCTTGGATGCTAGCGTTAATGAGCAGTTCTTC
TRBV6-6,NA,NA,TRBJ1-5,CASSQLGSSYQPQHF,TGTGCCAGCAGTCAGTTAGGGAGTTCCTATCAGCCCCAGCATTTT
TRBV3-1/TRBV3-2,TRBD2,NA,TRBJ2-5,CASSQDRTSGQETQYF,TGTGCCAGCAGCCAAGATCGGACTAGCGGACAAGAGACCCAGTACTTC
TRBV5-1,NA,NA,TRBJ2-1,CASSLVGPRAGNEQFF,TGCGCCAGCAGCTTGGTCGGACCCCGGGCGGGCAATGAGCAGTTCTTC
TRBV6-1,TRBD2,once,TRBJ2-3,CASSEPGGADTQYF,TGTGCCAGCAGTGAACCGGGAGGGGCAGATACGCAGTATTTT
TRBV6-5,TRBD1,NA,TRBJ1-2,CASRNRGSDYGYTF,TGTGCCAGCAGAAACAGGGGATCCGACTATGGCTACACCTTC
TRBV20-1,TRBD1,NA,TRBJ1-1,CSASLGRGKNTEAFF,TGCAGTGCTAGTTTGGGCAGGGGGAAGAACACTGAAGCTTTCTTT
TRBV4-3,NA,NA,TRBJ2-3,CASSQLAVNTDTQYF,TGCGCCAGCAGCCAACTAGCAGTAAATACAGATACGCAGTATTTT
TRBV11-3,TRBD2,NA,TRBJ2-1,CASSLAPLAGARDNEQFF,TGTGCCAGCAGCTTAGCCCCTCTAGCGGGAGCTCGTGACAATGAGCAGTTCTTC
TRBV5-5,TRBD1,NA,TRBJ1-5,CASSLIQGYNQPQHF,TGTGCCAGCAGCTTGATACAGGGGTATAATCAGCCCCAGCATTTT